The rows below give T cell receptor beta chains drawn from one sample of a study of early T cells in non-severe SARS-CoV-2 infection. TCRdb itself ran the 5' RACE reads through MiXCR, one entry per CDR3 protein. The data contain about 55,000 distinct CDR3 sequences, approximately 13% of them singletons. The sample comprised whole blood. These receptors were taken from an adult who was a healthcare worker with PCR-confirmed SARS-CoV-2 infection or an uninfected control (not recorded which). The CDR3 runs from the conserved cysteine through the conserved F or W. The D gene is left open where the match is weak. The size entry is marked missing in some rows and otherwise reads once, few, many or a size class.

clone_size	d_call	v_call	j_call	cdr3_aa	cdr3_nt
few	TRBD1	TRBV18	TRBJ2-3	CASSPQPGQEYF	TGTGCCAGCTCACCACAACCGGGACAGGAGTATTTT
-	-	TRBV11-2	TRBJ1-3	CASSAKSGGNTIYF	TGTGCCAGCAGCGCGAAGTCCGGGGGAAACACCATATATTTT
-	-	TRBV7-9	TRBJ2-7	CASSLAGPEQYF	TGTGCCAGCAGCTTAGCGGGGCCAGAGCAGTACTTC
-	TRBD1	TRBV9	TRBJ2-5	CASSSGQGRETQYF	TGTGCCAGCAGCTCCGGACAGGGGAGAGAGACCCAGTACTTC
many	-	TRBV20-1	TRBJ1-2	CSARVRGRSNYGYTF	TGCAGTGCCCGCGTCAGGGGCCGATCTAACTATGGCTACACCTTC
-	-	TRBV9	TRBJ2-1	CASSVGGVLGRYNEQFF	TGTGCCAGCAGCGTAGGCGGGGTACTTGGGAGGTACAATGAGCAGTTCTTC
many	-	TRBV11-2	TRBJ2-7	CASSLDSYSYEQYF	TGTGCCAGCAGCTTAGACAGTTATTCCTACGAGCAGTACTTC
few	-	TRBV20-1	TRBJ2-5	CSAGDNLLTETPYF	TGCAGTGCTGGGGACAACTTACTTACGGAGACCCCGTACTTC
many	-	TRBV20-1	TRBJ2-3	CSARLASADTQYF	TGCAGTGCTAGACTAGCTTCAGCAGATACGCAGTATTTT
-	-	TRBV7-9	TRBJ2-3	CASSNNRDYRADSSTDTQYF	TGTGCCAGCAGCAATAACCGAGACTACAGGGCGGACTCTAGCACAGATACGCAGTATTTT
few	-	TRBV7-2	TRBJ1-1	CASSLLGSNTEAFF	TGTGCCAGCAGCTTATTAGGGTCGAACACTGAAGCTTTCTTT
-	-	TRBV19	TRBJ2-6	CASSIFWSGPPGANVLTF	TGTGCCAGTAGTATTTTTTGGAGTGGTCCGCCCGGGGCCAACGTCCTGACTTTC
-	-	TRBV20-1	TRBJ2-1	CSGTGHHSYNEQFF	TGCAGTGGAACGGGACATCACTCCTACAATGAGCAGTTCTTC
-	-	TRBV3-1	TRBJ2-3	CASSHNAREVPRRATQYF	TGTGCCAGCAGCCACAACGCGAGGGAGGTCCCTCGACGGGCCACGCAGTATTTT
-	-	TRBV20-1	TRBJ2-1	CSARGQFNNEQIF	TGCAGTGCTAGGGGACAATTTAACAATGAGCAGATCTTC
-	TRBD2	TRBV5-4	TRBJ2-3	CASSGTGLAGNRAQYF	TGTGCCAGCAGCGGTACGGGACTAGCGGGGAATCGTGCGCAGTATTTT
-	TRBD2	TRBV2	TRBJ2-1	CASSVSTSGGEMFF	TGTGCCAGCAGTGTTTCGACTAGCGGGGGGGAGATGTTCTTC
few	-	TRBV9	TRBJ2-3	CASSVGSSTDTQYF	TGTGCCAGCAGCGTAGGGTCCAGCACAGATACGCAGTATTTT
many	-	TRBV12-3/TRBV12-4	TRBJ1-3	CASSLVSTSGNTIYF	TGTGCCAGCAGTTTAGTCTCAACCTCTGGAAACACCATATATTTT
few	-	TRBV6-1	TRBJ2-7	CASSEDRGYEQYF	TGTGCCAGCAGTGAAGATCGGGGGTACGAGCAGTACTTC
-	TRBD1	TRBV6-6	TRBJ1-5	CASSPIHRTGGEEPQHF	TGTGCCAGCAGTCCGATCCACCGAACAGGGGGCGAAGAGCCCCAGCATTTT
few	-	TRBV29-1	TRBJ2-1	CSATPGTHRRGEQFF	TGCAGCGCCACCCCCGGGACTCATCGCCGGGGGGAGCAGTTCTTC
many	TRBD2	TRBV5-4	TRBJ2-3	CASSLAGLAGGLGTDTQYF	TGTGCCAGCAGCTTGGCCGGACTAGCGGGGGGGCTAGGAACAGATACGCAGTATTTT